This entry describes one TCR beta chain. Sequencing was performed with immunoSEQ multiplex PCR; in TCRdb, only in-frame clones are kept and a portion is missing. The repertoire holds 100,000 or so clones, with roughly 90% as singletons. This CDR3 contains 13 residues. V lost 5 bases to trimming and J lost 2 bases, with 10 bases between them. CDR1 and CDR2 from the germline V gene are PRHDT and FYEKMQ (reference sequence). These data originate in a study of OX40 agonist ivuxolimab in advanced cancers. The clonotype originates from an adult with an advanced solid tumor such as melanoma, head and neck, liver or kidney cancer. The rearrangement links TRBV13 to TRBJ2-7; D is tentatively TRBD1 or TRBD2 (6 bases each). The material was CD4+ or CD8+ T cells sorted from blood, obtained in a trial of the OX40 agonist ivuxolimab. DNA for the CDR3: TGTGCCAGCAGCGGGGGGCGGGCCTACGAGCAGTACTTC. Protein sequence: CASSGGRAYEQYF.